These 19 T cell receptor beta chains were sequenced from one sample in a study of T-cell reconstitution after alpha-beta-depleted transplantation in children. During its preparation, the TCRbeta library received unique molecular identifiers. TCRdb passed the PCR reads through MiXCR, listing each CDR3 protein once. The sample lists roughly 400,000 distinct CDR3 sequences, approximately 42% occurring once. The material sequenced was PBMCs, taken before TCRalphabeta/CD19-depleted stem cell transplant. These receptors all stem from a girl aged 2-10 years with aplastic anemia, due to receive a stem cell transplant.

The chain employs TRBV7-8 and TRBJ2-7; 8 nucleotides align to TRBD1. The V gene end was trimmed by 5 bases and the J gene end by 0 bases; junction bases not matched to a gene: 6. This CDR3 spans 15 amino acids. CDR1 is SGHVS and CDR2 is FQNEAQ in the germline V gene. DNA for the CDR3: TGTGCCAGCAGCGTCTACAGGGGGACCTCCTACGAGCAGTACTTC. This codes for CASSVYRGTSYEQYF.

With respect to this clonotype: At one of its ends the junction is not consistent with the germline gene, which may arise from a read error. V is TRBV4-2 and J is TRBJ2-5; D is unclear. Per germline, CDR1 LGHNA and CDR2 YNFKEQ. The CDR3 has 14 residues. CDR3 DNA: TGTGCCAGCAGTCCCACGGCAGTCCAAGATACCCAGTACTTC. Residues: CASSPTAVQDTQYF.

This clonotype appeared once. V usage is TRBV7-3 and J usage is TRBJ2-1, with D possibly matching TRBD1 (6 bases). The CDR3 length is 14 residues. Germline V CDR1 and CDR2: SGHTA, FQGTGA. Trimming removed 2 bases at V and 8 bases at J, with 13 bases between. The chain's CDR3 is CASSLEQGIYEQFF. The CDR3 DNA reads as TGTGCCAGCAGCTTAGAACAGGGCATATATGAGCAGTTCTTC.

The V and J genes are TRBV20-1 and TRBJ2-1, with D tentatively TRBD1 or TRBD2 (5 bases each). Between the trimmed V and J ends, which lost 3 bases and 10 bases, there was a span of 10 bases. Germline-derived CDR1 and CDR2 are DFQATT and SNEGSKA (reference sequence). The CDR3 length is 11 residues. CDR3 sequence reads: CSASGTMEQFF. The CDR3 DNA reads TGCAGTGCTAGTGGGACCATGGAGCAGTTCTTC.

The sample holds a few counts of this clonotype. The chain couples TRBV20-1 to TRBJ1-1; 8 nucleotides align to TRBD1. The J segment lost 0 bases and the V segment lost 3 bases, leaving 9 bases of the junction unmatched. CDR3 length: 16 residues. Per the germline V gene, CDR1 is DFQATT and CDR2 is SNEGSKA (reference sequence). CDR3 sequence: CSARGDRLIMNTEAFF. The CDR3 DNA reads as TGCAGTGCTAGGGGGGACAGGCTAATTATGAACACTGAAGCTTTCTTT.

The chain recombines TRBV10-1 with TRBJ2-7; D possibly matches TRBD1 or TRBD2 (5 bases each). V lost 4 bases and J 6 bases, leaving 10 bases between the germline ends. CDR1 is WNHNN and CDR2 is SYGVQD in the germline V gene (reference sequence). The CDR3 is made up of 12 amino acids. Written as DNA, the CDR3 is TGCGCCAGCAGTGCGAGGGGCCTCGAGCAGTACTTC. It encodes CASSARGLEQYF.

In DNA, the CDR3 is TGCGCCAGCAGCTTCACGGTTACCGGGGAGCTGTTTTTT. Residues: CASSFTVTGELFF. The chain couples TRBV5-1 to TRBJ2-2; D unclear. The V gene lost 2 bases and the J gene lost 5 bases, with 7 bases spanning the gap. This CDR3 is 13 amino acids long. Germline V gives CDR1 SGHRS, CDR2 YFSETQ.

V usage is TRBV19 and J usage is TRBJ2-5, with D possibly being TRBD2 (5 bases). The CDR3 length is 14 residues. Trimming removed 5 bases from V and 0 bases from J, with 10 bases in between. CDR1 is LNHDA and CDR2 is SQIVND in the germline V gene (reference sequence). CDR3 in amino acids: CASSSNGDQETQYF. In DNA form, the CDR3 reads TGTGCCAGTAGTTCTAACGGGGACCAAGAGACCCAGTACTTC.

CDR3 nucleotide sequence: TGTGCCAGCAGCCCCCTGGAGGGAATAGGAAACTACGAGCAGTACTTC. It codes for CASSPLEGIGNYEQYF. The chain combines TRBV7-9 with TRBJ2-7, with D perhaps TRBD2 (6 bases). Germline lookup yields CDR1 SEHNR and CDR2 FQNEAQ (reference sequence). This CDR3 contains 16 residues. With 5 bases removed from V and 3 bases from J, the gap between germline ends came to 20 bases.

V is TRBV29-1 and J is TRBJ1-1, with D possibly being TRBD1 (5 bases). The CDR3 is made up of 13 amino acids. Per the germline V gene, CDR1 is SQVTM and CDR2 is ANQGSEA. The V and J ends lost 7 bases and 1 base respectively, with 13 bases between them. In nucleotides, the CDR3 is TGCAGCGGATCCGGACAATCGAACACTGAAGCTTTCTTT. It specifies CSGSGQSNTEAFF.

The V gene is TRBV2, the J gene TRBJ2-2; the match to TRBD1 covers 9 bases. Germline-derived CDR1 and CDR2 are SNHLY and FYNNEI. This CDR3 region has 13 residues. V was clipped by 11 bases and J by 4 bases; unmatched bases: 5. CDR3: CAVPGQGTGELFF. DNA for the CDR3: TGTGCCGTACCGGGACAGGGCACCGGGGAGCTGTTTTTT. The complete variable domain, with remaining parts taken from reference TRBV2 and TRBJ2-2, reads EPEVTQTPSHQVTQMGQEVILRCVPISNHLYFYWYRQILGQKVEFLVSFYNNEISEKSEIFDDQFSVERPDGSNFTLKIRSTKLEDSAMYFCAVPGQGTGELFFGEGSRLTVL.

The CDR3 loop is CASSVDGTGVFQNIQYF. For the CDR3, the DNA is TGTGCCAGCAGCGTCGACGGGACAGGGGTTTTCCAAAACATTCAGTACTTC. The chain couples TRBV5-5 to TRBJ2-4, with TRBD1 matching 10 bases. This CDR3 comprises 17 residues. CDR1 and CDR2 from the germline V gene are SGHKS and YYEKEE (reference sequence). V lost 4 bases to trimming and J lost 5 bases; unmatched junction nucleotides: 12. The complete variable domain, with remaining parts taken from reference TRBV5-5 and TRBJ2-4, reads DAGVTQSPTHLIKTRGQQVTLRCSPISGHKSVSWYQQVLGQGPQFIFQYYEKEERGRGNFPDRFSARQFPNYSSELNVNALLLGDSALYLCASSVDGTGVFQNIQYFGAGTRLSVL.

This clonotype is a singleton in its sample. The chain carries TRBV12-3 or TRBV12-4 and TRBJ1-5; 8 positions agree with TRBD1. The V gene end was trimmed by 6 bases and the J gene end by 11 bases; junction bases not matched to a gene: 15. This CDR3 has 15 amino acids. This CDR3 is CASRAQGQEVRAQHF. Written as DNA, the CDR3 is TGTGCCAGCAGGGCTCAGGGACAGGAGGTTAGGGCCCAGCATTTT.

Only one count was recorded for this clonotype. V is TRBV5-1 and J is TRBJ2-2; D not certain. The CDR3 loop spans 14 amino acids. Trimming stripped 0 bases from V and 4 bases from J, with 7 bases between. Germline V CDR1 and CDR2: SGHRS, YFSETQ. CDR3 coding DNA: TGCGCCAGCAGCTTGGACGGTGGCACCGGGGAGCTGTTTTTT. Its translation: CASSLDGGTGELFF.

The chain uses TRBV4-1 and TRBJ2-5, with TRBD1 matching over 8 bases. V lost 4 bases to trimming and J lost 5 bases; unmatched junction nucleotides: 6. The CDR3 has 14 residues. Germline lookup yields CDR1 MGHRA and CDR2 YSYEKL. The CDR3 is CASSPGTGWETQYF. DNA for the CDR3: TGCGCCAGCAGCCCCGGGACAGGATGGGAGACCCAGTACTTC.

This clonotype was observed a handful of times. The V and J genes are TRBV2 and TRBJ2-6; D is unresolved. This CDR3 is 14 amino acids long. CDR1 and CDR2 (germline): SNHLY, FYNNEI. V was shortened by 6 bases and J by 4 bases, with 10 bases between the two germline ends. CDR3 sequence: CASSVTRGANVLTF. The CDR3 nucleotides are TGTGCCAGCAGCGTAACTCGGGGGGCCAACGTCCTGACTTTC. The full variable domain, with the rest looked up from reference TRBV2 and TRBJ2-6, is EPEVTQTPSHQVTQMGQEVILRCVPISNHLYFYWYRQILGQKVEFLVSFYNNEISEKSEIFDDQFSVERPDGSNFTLKIRSTKLEDSAMYFCASSVTRGANVLTFGAGSRLTVL.

The chain employs TRBV29-1 and TRBJ2-5, with a tentative D call TRBD2 (6 bases). Trimming took 6 bases from V and 4 from J, leaving 12 bases between them. The CDR3 loop spans 12 amino acids. Germline CDR1 reads SQVTM; CDR2 reads ANQGSEA. The CDR3 DNA reads TGCAGCGTCTCGGGACTGTCAGAGACCCAGTACTTC. Translation: CSVSGLSETQYF.

The J gene is TRBJ2-1, the V gene TRBV29-1; 8 bases are a match to TRBD2. Germline values: CDR1 SQVTM, CDR2 ANQGSEA. The CDR3 consists of 14 residues. The ends lost 6 bases at V and 8 bases at J; junction bases unmatched: 12. The CDR3 sequence: CSVAGGSSWYEQFF. CDR3 coding DNA: TGCAGCGTCGCGGGGGGCTCCTCTTGGTATGAGCAGTTCTTC.

The gene calls are TRBV5-5 and TRBJ1-2, with D possibly TRBD1 on 6 matching bases. Germline V gives CDR1 SGHKS, CDR2 YYEKEE (reference sequence). Trimming left V 0 bases short and J 8 bases short, with 14 bases between. This CDR3 spans 14 amino acids. DNA of the CDR3: TGTGCCAGCAGCTTGGGAGGGACACAAAGGGGCTACACCTTC. It codes for CASSLGGTQRGYTF.